This TCR beta chain is from a study of blood T cell repertoires in COVID-19. Germline V lookup: CDR1 LGHDT, CDR2 YNNKEL (reference sequence). J gave up 12 bases and V 2 bases, and 15 bases lay outside the gene matches. This CDR3 region has 16 residues. Generated by immunoSEQ multiplex PCR, the TCRdb table keeps only in-frame clones and is missing some. Seen here are 40,000 to 50,000 clones, about nine tenths observed once, and the top ten hold roughly 21%. Sequencing input: peripheral blood. The genes are TRBV3-1 (or the pseudogene TRBV3-2) and TRBJ2-7, with 11 bases that match TRBD2. The receptor's source is a man aged 45-60 years with active COVID-19. The CDR3 region has the DNA TGTGCCAGCAGCCAACCGCCCCTAGCGGGAGGTAAGGTCGTGTACTTC. As protein: CASSQPPLAGGKVVYF.